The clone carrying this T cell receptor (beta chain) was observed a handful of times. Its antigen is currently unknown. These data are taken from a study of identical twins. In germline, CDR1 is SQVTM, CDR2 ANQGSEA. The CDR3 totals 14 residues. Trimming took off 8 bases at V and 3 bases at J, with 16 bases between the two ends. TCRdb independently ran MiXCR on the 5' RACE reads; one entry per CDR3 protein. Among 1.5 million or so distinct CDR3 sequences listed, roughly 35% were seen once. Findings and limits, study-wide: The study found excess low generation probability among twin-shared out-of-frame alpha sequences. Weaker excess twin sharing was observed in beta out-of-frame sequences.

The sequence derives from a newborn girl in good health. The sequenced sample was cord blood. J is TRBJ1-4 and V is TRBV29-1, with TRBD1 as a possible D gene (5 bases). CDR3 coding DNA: TGCAGCTCCAAAAACGGGACCCCTAATGAAAAACTGTTTTTT. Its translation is CSSKNGTPNEKLFF.